This T cell receptor beta chain appears in the sequencing data of a study of tumor-infiltrating lymphocytes in oesophageal squamous cell carcinoma. TCRdb ran MiXCR on the PCR reads and lists one entry per CDR3 protein. This table has 11,000 to 15,000 distinct CDR3 sequences, roughly 47% appearing once. The germline V and J ends were trimmed by 1 base and 5 bases, with 8 bases remaining between them. This CDR3 contains 13 residues. Germline V gene lookup returns CDR1 MNHNY and CDR2 SVGAGI (reference sequence). This clonotype was seen ten or more times. The V and J genes are TRBV6-6 and TRBJ1-2; D remains ambiguous. Sequencing used blood. The sequence was collected from a male donor with esophageal squamous cell carcinoma. This CDR3 reads CASSYYGSYGYTF. In nucleotides, the CDR3 is TGTGCCAGCAGTTACTATGGGAGTTATGGCTACACCTTC.